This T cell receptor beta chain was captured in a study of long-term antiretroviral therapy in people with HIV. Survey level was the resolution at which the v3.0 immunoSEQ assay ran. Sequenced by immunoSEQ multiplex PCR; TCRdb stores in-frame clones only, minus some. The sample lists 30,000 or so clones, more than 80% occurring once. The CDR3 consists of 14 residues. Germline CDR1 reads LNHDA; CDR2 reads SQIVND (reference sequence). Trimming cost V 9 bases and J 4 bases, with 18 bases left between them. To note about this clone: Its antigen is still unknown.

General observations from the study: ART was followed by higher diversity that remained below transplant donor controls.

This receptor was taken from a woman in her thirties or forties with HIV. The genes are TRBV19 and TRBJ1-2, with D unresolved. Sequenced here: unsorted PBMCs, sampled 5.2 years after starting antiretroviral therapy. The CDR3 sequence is CASLPGPTPYGYTF. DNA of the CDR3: TGTGCCAGCCTCCCCGGGCCCACGCCCTATGGCTACACCTTC.